In this sample, the clone carrying this TCR beta chain turned up a few times. What it binds is not known. The data are from a study of CD8 T cells in ankylosing spondylitis. Study results and limitations: The clones that were linked to disease were reported to be significantly enriched in matched synovial fluid samples from ankylosing spondylitis patients. Characteristic of ankylosing spondylitis blood, it appeared, was a TCR beta motif comprising roughly 8 highly homologous variants. Earlier reports found some motif variants in synovial fluid and blood in reactive arthritis.

MiXCR was run by TCRdb on the 5' RACE reads, yielding one entry per CDR3 protein. In the table there are 150,000 to 250,000 distinct CDR3 sequences, roughly 13% of which are singletons. The V end lost 1 base, the J end lost 9 bases, and 13 bases lay between the germline ends. This CDR3 contains 15 residues. The germline CDR1 and CDR2 sequences are MNHNS and SASEGT. This TCR came from a male donor with ankylosing spondylitis or in good health (not recorded which). J is TRBJ1-6 and V is TRBV6-1, with D possibly TRBD1 on 6 matching bases. The sample consisted of blood, either unsorted or a sorted T cell fraction (not recorded which). In nucleotides, the CDR3 is TGTGCCAGCAGTGAAGAGGGCAGGGGAAGTTCACCCCTCCACTTT. This encodes CASSEEGRGSSPLHF.